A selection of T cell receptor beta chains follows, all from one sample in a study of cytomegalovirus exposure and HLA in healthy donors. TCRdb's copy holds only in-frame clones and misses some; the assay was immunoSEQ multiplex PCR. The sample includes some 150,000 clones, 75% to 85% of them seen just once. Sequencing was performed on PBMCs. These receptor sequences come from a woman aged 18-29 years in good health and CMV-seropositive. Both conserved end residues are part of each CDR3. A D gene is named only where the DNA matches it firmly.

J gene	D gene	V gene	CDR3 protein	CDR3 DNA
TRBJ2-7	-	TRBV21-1	CASSKVQGDDSYEQYF	TGTGCCAGCAGCAAAGTACAGGGCGATGACTCCTACGAGCAGTACTTC
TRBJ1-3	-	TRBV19	CASSRQEISGNTIYF	TGTGCCAGTAGTAGACAGGAAATCTCTGGAAACACCATATATTTT
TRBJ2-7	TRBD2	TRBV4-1	CASRKLAGGTYEQYF	TGTGCCAGCAGAAAACTAGCGGGGGGGACCTACGAGCAGTACTTC
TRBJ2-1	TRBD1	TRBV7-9	CASSPRSPGQGLDEQFF	TGTGCCAGCAGCCCCAGATCCCCGGGACAGGGTTTAGATGAGCAGTTCTTC
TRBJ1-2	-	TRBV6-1	CASSVQGWNYGYTF	TGTGCCAGCAGTGTGCAGGGGTGGAACTATGGCTACACCTTC
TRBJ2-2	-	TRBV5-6	CASSWSDTDPFGELFF	TGTGCCAGCAGCTGGTCCGACACCGACCCCTTCGGGGAGCTGTTTTTT
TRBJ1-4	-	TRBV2	CASRGTSRIDGKLFF	TGTGCCAGCAGGGGGACATCCCGAATTGATGGAAAACTGTTTTTT
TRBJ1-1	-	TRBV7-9	CASSLTGNTEAFF	TGTGCCAGCAGCCTGACAGGGAACACTGAAGCTTTCTTT
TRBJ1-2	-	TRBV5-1	CASSLVLGPPEGYGYTF	TGCGCCAGCAGCTTGGTTTTAGGACCCCCGGAGGGCTATGGCTACACCTTC
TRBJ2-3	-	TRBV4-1	CASSQVLNRDTQYF	TGCGCCAGCAGCCAAGTTCTGAACCGGGATACGCAGTATTTT
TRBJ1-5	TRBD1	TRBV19	CASSIQGADRQPQHF	TGTGCCAGTAGTATACAGGGGGCGGATCGGCAGCCCCAGCATTTT
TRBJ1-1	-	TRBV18	CASSPRQAMNTEAFF	TGTGCCAGCTCACCACGGCAGGCCATGAACACTGAAGCTTTCTTT